This is a list of T cell receptor beta chains from one sample in a study of blood T cell repertoires in COVID-19. Repertoires were generated with immunoSEQ multiplex PCR, while TCRdb's copy carries only in-frame clones and drops some. Of 120,000 to 150,000 clones in the sample, around nine tenths were seen once. The sample taken for sequencing was peripheral blood. These receptors came from a man aged 60 to 75 with active or convalescent COVID-19. The CDR3 runs from the conserved cysteine through the conserved F or W. D genes are given only for firm matches. The size of a clone is reported for some rows only, either as once, few or many, or as a class for expanded clones.

J gene	V gene	D gene	clone size	CDR3 length	CDR3 DNA	CDR3 protein
TRBJ2-2	TRBV7-9	.	.	15	TGTGCCAGCAGCGTCCGAGACAGGGAGGCCGGGGAGCTGTTTTTT	CASSVRDREAGELFF
TRBJ1-5	TRBV4-1	.	.	16	TGCGCCAGCAGCCAAGGCCTGAAGGGGCTCTCTCAGCCCCAGCATTTT	CASSQGLKGLSQPQHF
TRBJ2-5	TRBV15	TRBD1	.	16	TGTGCCACCAGCAGTGTAGGGACAGCAGTCCAAGAGACCCAGTACTTC	CATSSVGTAVQETQYF
TRBJ2-7	TRBV19	.	once	15	TGTGCCAGTAGTAGACGGGAAGCCTCTACGTACGAGCAGTACTTC	CASSRREASTYEQYF
TRBJ2-1	TRBV5-8	TRBD2	.	18	TGTGCCAGCAGCTTGATGAACCTGGCGGGAGCCACCTACAATGAGCAGTTCTTC	CASSLMNLAGATYNEQFF
TRBJ2-7	TRBV27	TRBD1	.	14	TGTGCCAGCAGTTCGGGACAGGGGCCCTACGAGCAGTACTTC	CASSSGQGPYEQYF
TRBJ2-7	TRBV18	.	few	15	TGTGCCAGCTCACCAGATGGTCCGACATACTACGAGCAGTACTTC	CASSPDGPTYYEQYF
TRBJ1-5	TRBV4-2	TRBD1	many	15	TGTGCCAGCAGCCAGACAGGGTCGGACAATCAGCCCCAGCATTTT	CASSQTGSDNQPQHF
TRBJ2-1	TRBV29-1	TRBD2	.	17	TGCAGCGCTGACCCGGGATATGGGACTAGCGTTTACAATGAGCAGTTCTTC	CSADPGYGTSVYNEQFF
TRBJ1-1	TRBV7-3	.	few	13	TGTGCCAGCAGCTCCGACAGAAACACTGAAGCTTTCTTT	CASSSDRNTEAFF
TRBJ2-1	TRBV5-4	TRBD2	.	13	TGTGCCGCTAGCGGGGGGCCCCACGGTGAGCAGTTCTTC	CAASGGPHGEQFF
TRBJ2-3	TRBV7-3	TRBD1	.	16	TGTGCCAGCAGCCCCGACAGGGGGCGAACCACAGATACGCAGTATTTT	CASSPDRGRTTDTQYF
TRBJ2-7	TRBV5-1	TRBD1	.	14	TGCGCCAGCAGCTTCGCAGGACAGGATGACGAGCAGTACTTC	CASSFAGQDDEQYF
TRBJ2-2	TRBV7-2	TRBD2	.	17	TGTGCCAGCAGCCTCGGACTAGCGGGAACGAACACCGGGGAGCTGTTTTTT	CASSLGLAGTNTGELFF
TRBJ1-1	TRBV2	.	.	12	TGTGCCAGCAGTGAGACAGGATCGGTAGCTTTCTTT	CASSETGSVAFF
TRBJ1-3	TRBV5-1	TRBD1	.	15	TGCGCCAGCAGCTTCGGGACAGGGCTTTCAAACACCATATATTTT	CASSFGTGLSNTIYF
TRBJ2-7	TRBV9	TRBD2	.	22	TGTGCCAGCAGCGTAGGAAAGGGGGCTAATTTCCGGACTAGCGGGATCTCCTACGAGCAGTACTTC	CASSVGKGANFRTSGISYEQYF
TRBJ1-1	TRBV25-1	.	.	14	TGTGCCAGCAGTGAGGCAGTCATGAACACTGAAGCTTTCTTT	CASSEAVMNTEAFF
TRBJ2-7	TRBV20-1	.	.	14	TGCAGTGCTAGTTTTCGCGAAGCGCCGAGGGAGCAGTACTTC	CSASFREAPREQYF
TRBJ1-5	TRBV19	.	.	16	TGTGCCAGTAGTATAGTACAGGGAAGAGGCAATCAGCCCCAGCATTTT	CASSIVQGRGNQPQHF
TRBJ2-1	TRBV27	.	.	15	TGTGCCAGCAGTCTCCTCTCGGTTGCCTACAATGAGCAGTTCTTC	CASSLLSVAYNEQFF
TRBJ2-1	TRBV16	TRBD2	.	17	TGTGCCAGCAGCCAATCTGAGGGAACTAGCGGGACCAATGAGCAGTTCTTC	CASSQSEGTSGTNEQFF
TRBJ1-4	TRBV5-1	.	.	13	TGCGCCAGCAGCTTGGTTCCGGATGAAAAACTGTTTTTT	CASSLVPDEKLFF
TRBJ2-2	TRBV11-1	TRBD2	medium-sized	15	TGTGCCAGCAGCTTAGGACTAGCGGGACCCGGGGAGCTGTTTTTT	CASSLGLAGPGELFF
TRBJ2-1	TRBV5-1	TRBD2	.	15	TGCGCCAGCAGCTTGGCACTAGCGGGTAACAATGAGCAGTTCTTC	CASSLALAGNNEQFF
TRBJ2-3	TRBV11-3	.	.	15	TGTGCCAGCAGCTTCGGCGGCGGCCGCACAGATACGCAGTATTTT	CASSFGGGRTDTQYF
TRBJ2-7	TRBV9	TRBD1	.	14	TGTGCCAGCAGCGGCCACAGGGGTCGGGACGAGCAGTACTTC	CASSGHRGRDEQYF
TRBJ2-5	TRBV6-1	TRBD2	.	17	TGTGCCAGCAGTGGACAGCGGGAGGCTTCCCTACAAGAGACCCAGTACTTC	CASSGQREASLQETQYF
TRBJ2-2	TRBV5-4	TRBD2	.	17	TGTGCCAGCAGCTTGGGTCCCCAAAGGGAGGGCACCGGGGAGCTGTTTTTT	CASSLGPQREGTGELFF
TRBJ2-1	TRBV24-1	TRBD2	.	16	TGTGCCACCAGTGGCCAACTAGCGGGGACATACAATGAGCAGTTCTTC	CATSGQLAGTYNEQFF